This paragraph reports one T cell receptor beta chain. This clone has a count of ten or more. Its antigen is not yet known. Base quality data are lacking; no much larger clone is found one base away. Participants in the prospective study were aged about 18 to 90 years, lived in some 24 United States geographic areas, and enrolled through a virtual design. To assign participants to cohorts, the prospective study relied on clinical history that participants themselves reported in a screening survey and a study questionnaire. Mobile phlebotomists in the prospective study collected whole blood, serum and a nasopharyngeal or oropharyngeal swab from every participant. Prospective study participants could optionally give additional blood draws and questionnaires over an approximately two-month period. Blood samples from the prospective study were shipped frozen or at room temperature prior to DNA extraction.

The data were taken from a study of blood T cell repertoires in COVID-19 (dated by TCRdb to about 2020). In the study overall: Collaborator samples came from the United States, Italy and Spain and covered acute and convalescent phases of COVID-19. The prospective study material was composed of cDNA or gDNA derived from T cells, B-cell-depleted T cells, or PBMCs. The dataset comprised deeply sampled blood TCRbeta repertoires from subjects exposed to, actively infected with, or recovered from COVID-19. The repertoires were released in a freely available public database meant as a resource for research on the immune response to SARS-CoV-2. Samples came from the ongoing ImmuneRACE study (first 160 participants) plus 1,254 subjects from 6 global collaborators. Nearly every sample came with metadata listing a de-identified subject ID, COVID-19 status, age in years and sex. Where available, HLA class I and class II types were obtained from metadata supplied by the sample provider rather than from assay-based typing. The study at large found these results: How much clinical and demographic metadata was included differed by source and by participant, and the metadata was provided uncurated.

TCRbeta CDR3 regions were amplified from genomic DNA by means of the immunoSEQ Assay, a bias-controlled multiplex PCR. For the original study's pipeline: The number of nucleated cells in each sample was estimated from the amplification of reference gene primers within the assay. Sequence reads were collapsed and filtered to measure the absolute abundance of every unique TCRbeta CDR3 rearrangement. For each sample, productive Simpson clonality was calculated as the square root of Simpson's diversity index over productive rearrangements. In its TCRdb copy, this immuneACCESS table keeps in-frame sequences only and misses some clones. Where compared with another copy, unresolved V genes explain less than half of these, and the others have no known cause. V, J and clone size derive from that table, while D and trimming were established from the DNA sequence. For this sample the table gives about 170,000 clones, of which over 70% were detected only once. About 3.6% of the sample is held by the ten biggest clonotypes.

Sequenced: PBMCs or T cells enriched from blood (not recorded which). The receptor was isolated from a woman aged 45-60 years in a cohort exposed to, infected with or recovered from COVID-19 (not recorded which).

The DNA sequence reads TGTGCCAGCAGCCAAGATCTGGCGCGGGAGGGCCGACAAGACCAAGAGACCCAGTACTTC. The translation is CASSQDLAREGRQDQETQYF. The chain uses TRBV3-1 (or the pseudogene TRBV3-2) and TRBJ2-5, and 9 junctional nucleotides match TRBD2. The CDR3, cysteine through phenylalanine, is 20 amino acids long. Of all the DNA, just the CDR3 is kept, 60 bases in frame from base 1. The germline V gene (reference sequence) sets CDR1 to LGHDT and CDR2 to YNNKEL. V is cut back by 0 bases and J by 0 bases, with 14 bases in the junction unmatched.